This T cell receptor beta chain derives from a study of a mutant IDH1 vaccine in newly diagnosed glioma. With respect to this clone: Its antigen is unknown.

The CDR3 runs to 17 residues. The V end was cut by 3 bases, the J end by 4 bases, with 22 bases between. Germline CDR1 reads SGHNT; CDR2 reads YYREEE (reference sequence). Time point denoted: week 47, end of study. Every vaccine dose comprised 300 ug of mutant IDH1 20-mer peptide plus topical imiquimod. Clones were read by immunoSEQ multiplex PCR, and TCRdb kept only the in-frame ones, dropping some. The sample lists about 50,000 clones; 84% were seen once. The chain joins TRBV5-4 to TRBJ1-1; D is unresolved. The sequencing here drew on PBMCs, taken from a glioma patient whose treatment included an IDH1 peptide vaccine. The source of this sequence is a woman in her 30s with glioma. Some clones in this sample may be carry-over from other donors' samples. CDR3 loop: CASSSLKNGRIPTEAFF. CDR3 nucleotide sequence: TGTGCCAGCAGCTCGCTAAAGAACGGACGGATACCCACTGAAGCTTTCTTT.